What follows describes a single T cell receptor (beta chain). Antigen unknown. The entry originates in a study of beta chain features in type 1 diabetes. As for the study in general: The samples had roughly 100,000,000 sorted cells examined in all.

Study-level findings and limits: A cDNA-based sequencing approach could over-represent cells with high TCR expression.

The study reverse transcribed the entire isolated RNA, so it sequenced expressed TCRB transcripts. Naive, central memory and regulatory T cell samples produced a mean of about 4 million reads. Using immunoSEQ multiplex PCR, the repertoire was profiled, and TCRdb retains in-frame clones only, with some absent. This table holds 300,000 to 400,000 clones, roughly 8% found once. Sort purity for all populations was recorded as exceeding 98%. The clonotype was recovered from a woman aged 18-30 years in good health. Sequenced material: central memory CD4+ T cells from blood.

The CDR3 is CASSFKVSSYEQYF. The CDR3 DNA follows: TGTGCCAGCAGCTTTAAAGTCAGCTCCTACGAGCAGTACTTC. This sequence joins TRBV7-2 and TRBJ2-7, with no clear D. The CDR3 totals 14 residues. Looked up from germline, CDR1 is SGHTA and CDR2 is FQGNSA. With 3 bases removed from V and 0 bases from J, the gap between germline ends came to 9 bases.